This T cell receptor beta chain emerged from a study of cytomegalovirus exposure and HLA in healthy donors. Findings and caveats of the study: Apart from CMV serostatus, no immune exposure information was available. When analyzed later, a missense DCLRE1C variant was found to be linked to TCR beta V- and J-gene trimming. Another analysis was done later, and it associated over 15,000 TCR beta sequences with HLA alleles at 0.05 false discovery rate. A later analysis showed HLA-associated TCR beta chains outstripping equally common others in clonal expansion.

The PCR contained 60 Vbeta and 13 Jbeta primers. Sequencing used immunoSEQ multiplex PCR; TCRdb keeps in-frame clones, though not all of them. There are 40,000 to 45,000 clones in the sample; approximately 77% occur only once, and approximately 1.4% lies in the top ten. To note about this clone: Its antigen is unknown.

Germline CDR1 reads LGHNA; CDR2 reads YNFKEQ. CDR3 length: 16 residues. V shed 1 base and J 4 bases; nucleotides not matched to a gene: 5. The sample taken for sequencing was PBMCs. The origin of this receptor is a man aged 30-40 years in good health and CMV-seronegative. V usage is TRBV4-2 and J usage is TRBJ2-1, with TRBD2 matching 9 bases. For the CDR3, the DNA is TGTGCCAGCAGCCAAGGGGCTAGCGGGAAATACAATGAGCAGTTCTTC. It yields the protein CASSQGASGKYNEQFF.